The 9 T cell receptor beta chains presented below share a single source sample, sequenced in a study of cytomegalovirus exposure and HLA in healthy donors (dated by TCRdb to the late 2010s). Library construction relied on the immunoSEQ multiplex PCR assay. For the multiplex PCR, a mixture combining 60 forward primers for TCR Vbeta segments and 13 reverse primers for TCR Jbeta segments was used. The table comes from immuneACCESS by way of TCRdb, which keeps in-frame sequences with V and J called. Part of the clones is missing from these tables; in studies checked, under half for an unresolved V gene and the rest for unknown reasons. Present in this sample are some 170,000 clones, more than 75% of which were seen just once. In total, the top ten clones hold under 1% of the sample. The sequencing sample was made of PBMCs. The source of these receptors is a girl aged 2-9 years in good health and CMV-seropositive.

In this sample, this clone turned up a few times. J is TRBJ1-1 and V is TRBV7-3; 7 nucleotides match TRBD1. The CDR3 spans 12 residues. V shed 6 bases and J 5 bases; nucleotides not matched to a gene: 3. Germline CDR1 SGHTA, CDR2 FQGTGA. The CDR3 nucleotides read TGTGCCAGCAGACAGGGGCCTACTGAAGCTTTCTTT. Protein: CASRQGPTEAFF.

This clone occurred a few times. CDR3 in amino acids: CASSQGEEGEKLFF. The CDR3 region has the DNA TGCGCCAGCAGCCAAGGTGAGGAGGGTGAAAAACTGTTTTTT. The chain combines TRBV4-1 with TRBJ1-4; no clear D gene. The V end was cut by 1 base, the J end by 7 bases, with 10 bases between. There are 14 residues in the CDR3. Germline V CDR1 and CDR2: MGHRA, YSYEKL.

The rearrangement uses TRBV30 and TRBJ1-1, with TRBD1 matching over 10 bases. The CDR3 has 14 residues. Unmatched junction bases numbered 7, after V lost 3 bases and J lost 6 bases. Germline V gene data show CDR1 as GTSNPN and CDR2 as SVGIG (reference sequence). CDR3 coding DNA: TGTGCCTGGAGCCGAACAGGGACAGGGGCTGAAGCTTTCTTT. As protein: CAWSRTGTGAEAFF.

The chain uses TRBV9 and TRBJ1-1; the D gene is possibly TRBD1 (5 bases). The CDR3 sequence is 13 residues long. The germline V and J ends were trimmed by 4 bases and 1 base, with 8 bases remaining between them. Germline V gives CDR1 SGDLS, CDR2 YYNGEE. The CDR3 sequence: CASSPTGNTEAFF. The CDR3 DNA follows: TGTGCCAGCAGCCCTACAGGGAACACTGAAGCTTTCTTT.

The sample holds a few counts of this clone. This chain connects TRBV28 to TRBJ1-1; a possible D gene is TRBD1 (5 bases). There are 15 residues in the CDR3. V was shortened by 4 bases and J by 1 base, with 13 bases between the two germline ends. The germline gives CDR1 MDHEN, CDR2 SYDVKM. As DNA, the CDR3 is TGTGCCAGCAGTTATTGGAGGGGCGAGAACACTGAAGCTTTCTTT. This sequence encodes CASSYWRGENTEAFF.

The J gene is TRBJ1-3, the V gene TRBV9; D gene uncertain. V lost 1 base and J 0 bases, leaving 8 bases between the germline ends. CDR1 is SGDLS, CDR2 YYNGEE, per germline. The CDR3 consists of 15 residues. CDR3 nucleotide sequence: TGTGCCAGCAGCGTATTTGGCCTCTCTGGAAACACCATATATTTT. Its protein product is CASSVFGLSGNTIYF. Drawing the rest from reference TRBV9 and TRBJ1-3, the complete variable domain is DSGVTQTPKHLITATGQRVTLRCSPRSGDLSVYWYQQSLDQGLQFLIQYYNGEERAKGNILERFSAQQFPDLHSELNLSSLELGDSALYFCASSVFGLSGNTIYFGEGSWLTVV.

The chain has TRBV27 and TRBJ2-2; 15 bases are a match to TRBD2. The V and J ends lost 5 bases and 0 bases, in that order; junction bases with no gene match: 10. The CDR3 is made up of 20 amino acids. Per germline, CDR1 MNHEY and CDR2 SMNVEV (reference sequence). The chain's CDR3 is CASSPTPGLAGGANTGELFF. The CDR3 bases are TGTGCCAGCAGTCCCACCCCGGGACTAGCGGGAGGCGCGAACACCGGGGAGCTGTTTTTT.

This sequence joins TRBV19 and TRBJ2-1, with D possibly TRBD1 on 5 matching bases. The CDR3 is 13 residues long. Germline V lookup: CDR1 LNHDA, CDR2 SQIVND (reference sequence). Trimming removed 4 bases from V and 1 base from J, with 5 bases in between. The CDR3 is CASSKGSYNEQFF. CDR3 in DNA: TGTGCCAGTAGTAAGGGGTCCTACAATGAGCAGTTCTTC.

CDR3 protein: CASSESPKETQYF. The CDR3 DNA sequence: TGTGCCAGCAGCGAGAGCCCCAAAGAGACCCAGTACTTC. The chain carries TRBV9 and TRBJ2-5; D gene uncertain. Germline V lookup: CDR1 SGDLS, CDR2 YYNGEE. The CDR3 runs to 13 residues. Trimming shortened V by 3 bases and J by 3 bases, and 9 bases separated the two germline ends. The complete variable domain, with remaining parts taken from reference TRBV9 and TRBJ2-5, reads DSGVTQTPKHLITATGQRVTLRCSPRSGDLSVYWYQQSLDQGLQFLIQYYNGEERAKGNILERFSAQQFPDLHSELNLSSLELGDSALYFCASSESPKETQYFGPGTRLLVL.